The rows below give T cell receptor beta chains drawn from one sample of a study of CD8 T cells in Susac syndrome. TCRdb processed the immunoSEQ multiplex PCR reads anew with MiXCR; each CDR3 protein has one entry. The table lists about 120,000 distinct CDR3 sequences, over 90% of them singletons. The source material was CD4+ T cells from PBMCs. The receptors here all came from a human donor in good health. Both conserved end residues are part of each CDR3. The D gene is left open where the match is weak. Part of the rows lack a size; the others show once, few, many or a class for expanded clones.

cdr3_nt,cdr3_aa,d_call,v_call,clone_size,j_call
TGCAGTGCTAGAAGAGCGGGAGAACCAGAGACCCAGTACTTC,CSARRAGEPETQYF,TRBD2,TRBV20-1,-,TRBJ2-5
TGCGCCAGCAGCTCGAACGGACAGGAAAACACCGGGGAGCTGTTTTTT,CASSSNGQENTGELFF,TRBD1,TRBV5-1,-,TRBJ2-2
TGTGCCAGCAGTTATTCGTCCCGGGACAGGGTCGGGAGTCAGCCCCAGCATTTT,CASSYSSRDRVGSQPQHF,TRBD1,TRBV6-5,-,TRBJ1-5
TGCAGTGCTAGAGACATCATATCAGGGGGTCATAACCCCCCCTGGGGCTACACCTTC,CSARDIISGGHNPPWGYTF,TRBD1,TRBV20-1,-,TRBJ1-2
TGTGCCTGGAGTGTTGGGCAGACAGATACGCAGTATTTT,CAWSVGQTDTQYF,-,TRBV30,-,TRBJ2-3
TGCAGTGCTAGAGACGTGACTAGCGGGTACAATGAGCAGTTCTTC,CSARDVTSGYNEQFF,TRBD2,TRBV20-1,-,TRBJ2-1
TGCGCCGGTTCTAGGGACAGGGGGGGAAATGAGCAGTTCTTC,CAGSRDRGGNEQFF,TRBD1,TRBV23-1,-,TRBJ2-1
TGTGCCAGCAGCCGTTCCGATACAATTGAGCAGTTCTTC,CASSRSDTIEQFF,-,TRBV3-1,-,TRBJ2-1
TGTGCCAGCAGCTTACCCTCACAGGATGCTTGCTACACCTTC,CASSLPSQDACYTF,-,TRBV7-2,once,TRBJ1-2
TGTGCCAGCAGCTTACCAGCGCCATCGAACACTGAAGCTTTCTTT,CASSLPAPSNTEAFF,-,TRBV7-2,-,TRBJ1-1
TGTGCCAGCAGCCAAGGAACGGGACAGATATTCTACGAGCAGTACTTC,CASSQGTGQIFYEQYF,TRBD1,TRBV3-1,-,TRBJ2-7
TGTGCCAGCAGCTTAAGAGAACGCTCTGGGGCCAACGTCCTGACTTTC,CASSLRERSGANVLTF,-,TRBV27,once,TRBJ2-6
TGTGCCAGCAGCTTAGCTCGGAGCGGGGTGTCCTACAATGAGCAGTTCTTC,CASSLARSGVSYNEQFF,TRBD2,TRBV11-2,-,TRBJ2-1
TGTGCCAGCACCGTAGCCACAGGGATGAACACTGAAGCTTTCTTT,CASTVATGMNTEAFF,-,TRBV6-1,-,TRBJ1-1
TGTGCCAGCAGCCACCCACAAAAGACAGGGACTAATTCACCCCTCCACTTT,CASSHPQKTGTNSPLHF,TRBD1,TRBV3-1,-,TRBJ1-6
TGCAGCGGGGGACGGGGCGGAACTGAAGCTTTCTTT,CSGGRGGTEAFF,-,TRBV29-1,once,TRBJ1-1
TGTGCCAGCAGCTTTACAGGGAACGACGAGCAGTACTTC,CASSFTGNDEQYF,-,TRBV7-2,-,TRBJ2-7
TGTGCCAGTAGCCCAGAGGAAGGGGGCAGCCAGCCCCAGCATTTT,CASSPEEGGSQPQHF,TRBD1,TRBV19,-,TRBJ1-5
TGTGCCAGCAGTCCGGGACACGTACCGCAACTTTATGGCTACACCTTC,CASSPGHVPQLYGYTF,-,TRBV27,-,TRBJ1-2
TGCAGCGTTGAAGGTTCCGGGACAACGGGGGAGCTGTTTTTT,CSVEGSGTTGELFF,-,TRBV29-1,-,TRBJ2-2
TGTGCCAGCAGTTACGACAGGGTCTTGAATGAGCAGTTCTTC,CASSYDRVLNEQFF,TRBD1,TRBV6-2/TRBV6-3,once,TRBJ2-1
TGTGCCAGCAGCCAAGTAGGGGGGCGGGAGCTGTTTTTT,CASSQVGGRELFF,-,TRBV4-2,-,TRBJ2-2
TGTGCCAGCAGCTCGGGACAGGGCTTGGAAGCTTTCTTT,CASSSGQGLEAFF,TRBD1,TRBV7-9,-,TRBJ1-1
TGCGCCAGCAGTAGCGGACTAGCGGGAGCGAGGACCTACGAGCAGTACTTC,CASSSGLAGARTYEQYF,TRBD2,TRBV5-1,-,TRBJ2-7
TGCAGCAGAGTGAAGGGGTCAAGCACAGATACGCAGTATTTT,CSRVKGSSTDTQYF,-,TRBV20-1,-,TRBJ2-3
TGCGCCAGCAGCTTGGAGTCGGGCGGGAGGAACATTCAGTACTTC,CASSLESGGRNIQYF,TRBD2,TRBV5-1,-,TRBJ2-4
TGTGCCAGCAGCTCTCACTGGACAGGGACGGGCGGCTACACCTTC,CASSSHWTGTGGYTF,TRBD1,TRBV5-6,-,TRBJ1-2
TGTGCCAGCACCCTCCATGAGCAGTTCTTC,CASTLHEQFF,-,TRBV7-9,-,TRBJ2-1
TGCGCCAGCAGCCAAGATGGACAGGCGTCGAGCACCATATATTTT,CASSQDGQASSTIYF,TRBD1,TRBV4-3,-,TRBJ1-3
TGTGCTAGCAGCACCGGCCGGGGCGGGGACAATGAGCAGTTCTTC,CASSTGRGGDNEQFF,-,TRBV7-7,-,TRBJ2-1
TGTGCCAGCAGCCGGGGGACGAATGAGCAGTTCTTC,CASSRGTNEQFF,-,TRBV9,-,TRBJ2-1
TGCAGTGCTAGTCCGACAGGGTACGGTGAGCAGTTCTTC,CSASPTGYGEQFF,TRBD1,TRBV20-1,-,TRBJ2-1
TGTGCCATCAGTGAGTCGTGGGAGCAGTACTTC,CAISESWEQYF,-,TRBV10-3,-,TRBJ2-7
TGCGCCAGCAGCCAAGCGGGGCAGTATGGCTACACCTTC,CASSQAGQYGYTF,-,TRBV4-3,-,TRBJ1-2
TGTGCCAGCAGCGTAGACGGCAGGTCGAACACCGGGGAGCTGTTTTTT,CASSVDGRSNTGELFF,-,TRBV9,-,TRBJ2-2
TGCGCCAGCAGCCTTCCGGTGGACGCCTACGAGCAGTACTTC,CASSLPVDAYEQYF,-,TRBV5-1,once,TRBJ2-7
TGTGCCAGCGCCCTCGGGACCGCCATGAGGGAAGCTTTCTTT,CASALGTAMREAFF,-,TRBV6-5,once,TRBJ1-1
TGTGCCAGCAGCTTCTTTGACAGGGGTCGTAATTCACCCCTCCACTTT,CASSFFDRGRNSPLHF,TRBD1,TRBV7-2,-,TRBJ1-6
TGTGCCAGCAGTCTCGGACTAGCGGGGGGCCGAGATACGCAGTATTTT,CASSLGLAGGRDTQYF,TRBD2,TRBV6-2/TRBV6-3,-,TRBJ2-3
TGTGCCAGCAGTTCCCTCTCCGGCTACACCTTC,CASSSLSGYTF,-,TRBV12-3/TRBV12-4,-,TRBJ1-2
TGTGCCAGCAGCTTAACTTCTCCAGATACGCAGTATTTT,CASSLTSPDTQYF,-,TRBV7-3,-,TRBJ2-3
TGCAGTGCTAGAGGGATTCGGGGGTTCGGAAACACCATATATTTT,CSARGIRGFGNTIYF,-,TRBV20-1,-,TRBJ1-3
TGTGCCTGGAGTGTGGACAGCCCGAGCTCTGGGGCCAACGTCCTGACTTTC,CAWSVDSPSSGANVLTF,-,TRBV30,-,TRBJ2-6